Each of the 18 T cell receptor beta chains below was sequenced from the same sample in a study of cytomegalovirus exposure and HLA in healthy donors. Primers included in the PCR were 60 Vbeta and 13 Jbeta primers. The method was immunoSEQ multiplex PCR; TCRdb's version includes in-frame clones alone and lacks a portion of them. The sample lists tens of thousands of clones; around 72% were seen once. The sequencing sample was made of PBMCs. The source of these receptors is a man between 45 and 60 years old in good health and CMV-seropositive.

A word on this clone: Germline is not matched at one junction end, which may reflect a read error. The V call is TRBV11-2, the J call TRBJ2-2; 11 nucleotides align to TRBD2. This CDR3 is 17 amino acids long. The V gene's germline CDR1 is SGHAT and CDR2 FQNNGV. CDR3 sequence: CASSLDPGLADTGELFF. CDR3 DNA sequence: TGTGCCAGCAGTTTAGACCCGGGACTAGCGGACACCGGGGAGCTGTTTTTT.

The V call is TRBV4-1, the J call TRBJ2-4, with TRBD2 identical over 14 bases. Trimming cost V 4 bases and J 0 bases; bases outside gene matches: 2. The CDR3 is 17 residues long. Looked up from germline, CDR1 is MGHRA and CDR2 is YSYEKL. In DNA form, the CDR3 reads TGCGCCAGCAGCCGCGGACTAGCGGGAGGAGCCAAAAACATTCAGTACTTC. This translates into CASSRGLAGGAKNIQYF.

This clone was seen a few times. This chain links TRBV5-1 with TRBJ2-2; 9 bases are shared with TRBD2. Looked up from germline, CDR1 is SGHRS and CDR2 is YFSETQ. This CDR3 region has 15 residues. V was pared by 7 bases and J by 6 bases, with 10 bases of the junction left unmatched. CDR3: CASYLRASGAGELFF. DNA for the CDR3: TGCGCCAGCTACCTTCGGGCTAGCGGGGCCGGGGAGCTGTTTTTT.

Points on this clone: The sample holds other DNA sequences that translate to the same CDR3. V gene TRBV2 combines with J gene TRBJ2-7; 9 bases agree with TRBD1. The V and J ends lost 11 bases and 0 bases, in that order; junction bases with no gene match: 8. The CDR3 is made up of 14 amino acids. Germline lookup yields CDR1 SNHLY and CDR2 FYNNEI. The CDR3 here is CAGARDRDSYEQYF. The CDR3 nucleotides are TGTGCCGGCGCCCGGGACAGGGACTCCTACGAGCAGTACTTC.

Regarding this clone: A read error may account for a junction end that differs from germline. The chain links TRBV28 to TRBJ1-1; possibly TRBD1 for D (5 bases). CDR3 length: 15 amino acids. Germline V gives CDR1 MDHEN, CDR2 SYDVKM. The CDR3 bases are TGTGCCAGCAGCACTACATCAGGGATGAAAACTGAAGCTTTCTTT. Translating gives CASSTTSGMKTEAFF.

The chain links TRBV7-9 to TRBJ1-2; 9 positions match TRBD1. Germline CDR1 reads SEHNR; CDR2 reads FQNEAQ (reference sequence). The V gene end was trimmed by 5 bases and the J gene end by 7 bases; junction bases not matched to a gene: 11. The CDR3 loop spans 15 amino acids. DNA of the CDR3: TGTGCCAGCAGCCCAGAAGGGACAGGGTCCGGTGGCTACACCTTC. It translates to CASSPEGTGSGGYTF.

This sequence joins TRBV4-2 and TRBJ2-2; D not certain. Germline CDR1 LGHNA, CDR2 YNFKEQ. This CDR3 spans 16 amino acids. V dropped 1 base and J dropped 0 bases, with 9 bases sitting between them. The CDR3 reads CASSQVQLSNTGELFF. As DNA, the CDR3 is TGTGCCAGCAGCCAAGTTCAACTCTCGAACACCGGGGAGCTGTTTTTT.

This chain links TRBV30 with TRBJ2-1; no reliable D call. Deletions cut 3 bases from V and 0 bases from J, with 9 bases between. The CDR3 has 14 residues. Germline CDR1 is GTSNPN and CDR2 is SVGIG (reference sequence). Written as DNA, the CDR3 is TGTGCCTGGAGCGAGACTTACTCCTACAATGAGCAGTTCTTC. Its translation is CAWSETYSYNEQFF.

The rearrangement links TRBV14 to TRBJ2-2, with 7 positions matching TRBD1. Germline V gene sequence: CDR1 SGHDN, CDR2 FVKESK. With 7 bases clipped from V and 0 bases from J, the junction kept 5 bases outside the gene matches. This CDR3 is 15 amino acids long. The DNA for the CDR3 is TGTGCCAGCAATACGGGACAGTCGAACACCGGGGAGCTGTTTTTT. Its translation: CASNTGQSNTGELFF.

In its sample, this clone was seen once. V gene TRBV18 combines with J gene TRBJ1-1, with no clear D. V was cut by 4 bases and J by 1 base, with 13 bases left in between. CDR1 is KGHSH, CDR2 LQKENI, per germline. The CDR3 spans 15 residues. CDR3 loop: CASSRGRGENTEAFF. As DNA, the CDR3 is TGTGCCAGCTCACGAGGGCGCGGGGAGAACACTGAAGCTTTCTTT.

This clone was picked up one time. V and J are TRBV5-6 and TRBJ2-7; 9 bases line up with TRBD2. The CDR3 is 16 residues long. J lost 1 base, V lost 4 bases, and 9 bases had no gene match. Germline lookup yields CDR1 SGHDT and CDR2 YYEEEE. In nucleotides, the CDR3 is TGTGCCAGCAGCCGGGGGGCGGGAGGGTCGTCCTACGAGCAGTACTTC. Its protein product is CASSRGAGGSSYEQYF.

The rearrangement links TRBV10-3 to TRBJ1-1, with D possibly matching TRBD1 (6 bases). Germline lookup yields CDR1 ENHRY and CDR2 SYGVKD. The V end lost 6 bases, the J end lost 0 bases, and 11 bases lay between the germline ends. The CDR3 sequence is 14 residues long. CDR3 protein: CAISARDMNTEAFF. The DNA of the CDR3 is TGTGCCATCAGCGCCAGGGACATGAACACTGAAGCTTTCTTT.

The chain has TRBV11-2 and TRBJ2-5; weak D call: TRBD2 (5 bases). Germline-derived CDR1 and CDR2 are SGHAT and FQNNGV. Trimming cost V 3 bases and J 0 bases, with 11 bases left between them. The CDR3 contains 15 residues. The CDR3, as DNA: TGTGCCAGCAGCTTTCGCCAGGACTACCAAGAGACCCAGTACTTC. Encoded protein: CASSFRQDYQETQYF.

This sequence joins TRBV4-1 and TRBJ1-2; no firm D call. Germline CDR1 is MGHRA and CDR2 is YSYEKL. CDR3 length equals 14 residues. V dropped 6 bases and J dropped 7 bases, with 18 bases sitting between them. DNA of the CDR3: TGCGCCAGCAGACCTCTCGGGCCGGACTCTGGCTACACCTTC. This sequence encodes CASRPLGPDSGYTF.

A few counts support this clone. J is TRBJ1-2 and V is TRBV4-3; possibly TRBD1 for D (5 bases). There are 15 residues in the CDR3. Germline V gene sequence: CDR1 LGHNA, CDR2 YSLEER. Trimming removed 0 bases from V and 4 bases from J, with 12 bases in between. CDR3 bases: TGCGCCAGCAGCCAAGATCGGGCAGGGTCCTATGGCTACACCTTC. It specifies CASSQDRAGSYGYTF.

This chain joins TRBV7-9 and TRBJ1-2; 8 positions agree with TRBD1. The junction had 4 bases not matched to a gene; V was cut back by 5 bases and J by 5 bases. Germline V gene sequence: CDR1 SEHNR, CDR2 FQNEAQ (reference sequence). This CDR3 spans 13 amino acids. The CDR3 DNA is TGTGCCAGCAGCGAACAGGGGGGGTATGGCTACACCTTC. As protein: CASSEQGGYGYTF.

V usage is TRBV7-3 and J usage is TRBJ2-5, with 11 bases lining up with TRBD2. Germline V gene sequence: CDR1 SGHTA, CDR2 FQGTGA. V dropped 4 bases and J dropped 2; count of bases not matched to a gene: 9. The CDR3 runs 17 residues. CDR3: CASSSGNIAGGQETQYF. DNA of the CDR3: TGTGCCAGCAGCTCTGGGAACATAGCGGGAGGGCAAGAGACCCAGTACTTC.

The chain employs TRBV2 and TRBJ2-1; 9 nucleotides match TRBD2. V lost 6 bases, J lost 15 bases, and 9 bases stayed unmatched. The CDR3 contains 12 residues. Germline values: CDR1 SNHLY, CDR2 FYNNEI. The DNA for the CDR3 is TGTGCCAGCAGCTTAATTAGCGGGAGCCTGTTCTTC. It codes for CASSLISGSLFF.